Below, 25 T cell receptor beta chains from the same sample are listed, as sequenced in a study of identical twins. MiXCR was run by TCRdb on the 5' RACE reads, yielding one entry per CDR3 protein. In the table there are hundreds of thousands of distinct CDR3 sequences, 5.5% to 7.5% of which are singletons. The sequencing sample was made of naive T cells sorted from blood. All receptors derive from a man younger than 35 in good health.

This clonotype was counted ten times or more. The chain recombines TRBV12-3 or TRBV12-4 with TRBJ2-4; D might be TRBD1 (6 bases). V lost 2 bases and J lost 0, with 17 bases in between. The CDR3 has 18 residues. The CDR3 DNA reads as TGTGCCAGCAGTTTAACCGACAGGAACCAACTAGCCAAAAACATTCAGTACTTC. This encodes CASSLTDRNQLAKNIQYF.

The sample holds many counts of this clonotype. V usage is TRBV12-3 or TRBV12-4 and J usage is TRBJ2-1; no clear D gene. There are 12 residues in the CDR3. Trimming stripped 5 bases from V and 8 bases from J, with 10 bases between. The CDR3 nucleotides are TGTGCCAGCAGTCCGCTGTGGCATGAGCAGTTCTTC. Protein sequence: CASSPLWHEQFF.

In its sample, this clonotype was seen many times. At one end the junction does not follow the germline gene, possibly because of a read error. The J gene is TRBJ2-7, the V gene TRBV5-1; D is ambiguous. From germline, CDR1 is SGHRS and CDR2 YFSETQ. This CDR3 contains 12 residues. The CDR3 coding sequence is TGTGCCAGCAGCTTAGACGGTTACGAGCAGTACTTC. Its protein is CASSLDGYEQYF.

This clonotype was detected ten times or more. This chain joins TRBV29-1 and TRBJ2-7; D may be TRBD1 (5 bases). The V gene's germline CDR1 is SQVTM and CDR2 ANQGSEA. The CDR3 spans 12 residues. Trimming removed 5 bases at V and 2 bases at J, with 10 bases between. The CDR3 region has the DNA TGCAGCGTTTCAATAGGGGCCTACGAGCAGTACGTC. It specifies CSVSIGAYEQYV.

This clonotype was seen ten or more times. This chain joins TRBV11-2 and TRBJ2-5; D is ambiguous. CDR1 SGHAT and CDR2 FQNNGV come from the germline V gene. The CDR3 extends over 15 amino acids. V was shortened by 7 bases and J by 2 bases, with 17 bases between the two germline ends. Written as DNA, the CDR3 is TGTGCCAGCACCCAAAGTGGGGTAAAGCAAGAGACCCAGTACTTC. This codes for CASTQSGVKQETQYF.

This clonotype was detected many times. The rearrangement joins TRBV5-1 to TRBJ2-2; 7 bases map to TRBD1. This CDR3 is built from 13 residues. J was trimmed by 1 base and V by 9 bases; bases with no gene match: 3. The V gene's germline CDR1 is SGHRS and CDR2 YFSETQ. The CDR3 protein is CATGQRNTGELFF. The CDR3 DNA reads as TGCGCCACGGGACAGAGGAACACCGGGGAGCTGTTTTTT.

This clonotype has just a few counts. This rearrangement joins TRBV20-1 to TRBJ1-3; D is uncertain. V lost 4 bases, J lost 0 bases, and 4 bases lay in between. The CDR3 length is 12 residues. Germline CDR1 DFQATT, CDR2 SNEGSKA (reference sequence). This chain's CDR3 is CSAIDSGNTIYF. In DNA form, the CDR3 reads TGCAGTGCTATAGACTCTGGAAACACCATATATTTT.

There are a few counts of this clonotype. The rearrangement joins TRBV6-1 to TRBJ2-3, with 9 bases identical to TRBD1. The CDR3 has 20 amino acids. The germline gives CDR1 MNHNS, CDR2 SASEGT. The V gene end was trimmed by 1 base and the J gene end by 4 bases; junction bases not matched to a gene: 18. Written as DNA, the CDR3 is TGTGCCAGCAGTGAAGACGGGGACAGGGTATACGGGGCCGATCCAGATACGCAGTATTTT. Translating gives CASSEDGDRVYGADPDTQYF.

This clonotype came up a few times. This sequence joins TRBV12-3 or TRBV12-4 and TRBJ1-3, with TRBD1 matching over 7 bases. The CDR3 is 17 residues long. V gave up 5 bases and J gave up 0 bases; unmatched junction bases: 10. The CDR3 sequence: CASSPRRDSVSGNTIYF. CDR3 sequence (DNA): TGTGCCAGCAGTCCTAGGCGGGACAGCGTCTCTGGAAACACCATATATTTT.

This clonotype was recorded at least ten times. The genes are TRBV18 and TRBJ2-3; D uncertain. Germline CDR1 KGHSH, CDR2 LQKENI. CDR3 length: 14 amino acids. Trimming stripped 4 bases from V and 4 bases from J, with 12 bases between. The CDR3 spells CASSRADRADTQYF. Here the CDR3 DNA reads TGTGCCAGCTCACGGGCCGATAGAGCAGATACGCAGTATTTT.

This clonotype was counted a few times. The chain combines TRBV6-1 with TRBJ2-5; 14 bases map to TRBD2. The CDR3 covers 15 residues. The V segment lost 4 bases and the J segment 5 bases; nucleotides outside the gene matches: 3. The V gene's germline CDR1 is MNHNS and CDR2 SASEGT. This chain's CDR3 is CASSARLAGGETQYF. CDR3 DNA: TGTGCCAGCAGTGCAAGACTAGCGGGAGGGGAGACCCAGTACTTC.

V gene TRBV25-1 combines with J gene TRBJ2-1, with no clear D. The V gene lost 5 bases and the J gene lost 3 bases, with 11 bases spanning the gap. The CDR3 extends over 14 amino acids. Looked up from germline, CDR1 is MGHDK and CDR2 is SYGVNS. In DNA, the CDR3 is TGTGCCAGCAGTAAACTTACGATCTACAATGAGCAGTTCTTC. The encoded protein is CASSKLTIYNEQFF.

There are a few counts of this clonotype. The V call is TRBV19, the J call TRBJ2-1; 12 positions agree with TRBD2. Unmatched junction bases numbered 4, after V lost 4 bases and J lost 12 bases. The CDR3 totals 13 residues. Germline assignment: CDR1 LNHDA and CDR2 SQIVND (reference sequence). CDR3 region: CASSNSGLAGQFF. The DNA for the CDR3 is TGTGCCAGTAGTAACTCGGGACTAGCGGGGCAGTTCTTC.

The rearrangement joins TRBV4-1 to TRBJ1-3; no reliable D call. Germline V gives CDR1 MGHRA, CDR2 YSYEKL. The V end was cut by 2 bases, the J end by 4 bases, with 6 bases between. The CDR3 totals 13 residues. CDR3 DNA: TGCGCCAGCAGCCAACTACGAGGAAACACCATATATTTT. Its translation: CASSQLRGNTIYF.

This clonotype was detected only a few times. The chain carries TRBV14 and TRBJ2-3; D gene ambiguous. V was shortened by 2 bases and J by 1 base, with 13 bases between the two germline ends. CDR3 length: 16 amino acids. Germline V gene sequence: CDR1 SGHDN, CDR2 FVKESK. In DNA, the CDR3 is TGTGCCAGCAGCCAATGGGTTGGCACGGGCACAGATACGCAGTATTTT. Its protein is CASSQWVGTGTDTQYF. Based on the CDR3 plus reference TRBV14 and TRBJ2-3, the full variable domain is EAGVTQFPSHSVIEKGQTVTLRCDPISGHDNLYWYRRVMGKEIKFLLHFVKESKQDESGMPNNRFLAERTGGTYSTLKVQPAELEDSGVYFCASSQWVGTGTDTQYFGPGTRLTVL.

Many counts were recorded for this clonotype. One end of the junction fails to match germline, which may point to a read error. J is TRBJ1-1 and V is TRBV12-3 or TRBV12-4; D is unresolved. The CDR3 length is 16 residues. CDR3 sequence: CASSSRYGIWNPEAFF. The CDR3 region has the DNA TGTGCCAGCAGTTCCCGCTACGGGATCTGGAACCCTGAAGCTTTCTTT.

Ten or more counts support this clonotype. The chain has TRBV12-3 or TRBV12-4 and TRBJ1-6; D uncertain. With 1 base removed from V and 14 bases from J, the gap between germline ends came to 9 bases. This CDR3 has 12 amino acids. The CDR3 DNA is TGTGCCAGCAGTTTAGAGGGCTATACCCTCCACTTT. Translation gives CASSLEGYTLHF.

This chain joins TRBV6-5 and TRBJ1-2, with a weak D call TRBD1 (5 bases). The CDR3 is 18 residues long. Germline V lookup: CDR1 MNHEY, CDR2 SVGAGI. Trimming removed 0 bases at V and 0 bases at J, with 17 bases between. This CDR3 reads CASSYSFLKDTANYGYTF. CDR3 bases: TGTGCCAGCAGTTACTCGTTCCTGAAGGACACCGCTAACTATGGCTACACCTTC.

V gene TRBV5-1 combines with J gene TRBJ2-2, with 7 nucleotides matching TRBD2. With 4 bases clipped from V and 4 bases from J, the junction kept 7 bases outside the gene matches. Germline V gene lookup returns CDR1 SGHRS and CDR2 YFSETQ. The CDR3 extends over 15 amino acids. For the CDR3, the DNA is TGCGCCAGCAGCCCCACAGCGGGAACCACCGGGGAGCTGTTTTTT. Encoded protein: CASSPTAGTTGELFF.

There are many counts of this clonotype. The chain is built from TRBV6-2 or TRBV6-3 and TRBJ2-2; D uncertain. Trimming removed 5 bases at V and 8 bases at J, with 18 bases between. From germline, CDR1 is MNHEY and CDR2 SVGEGT. The CDR3 extends over 15 amino acids. The CDR3 protein is CASSPGGRQVGELFF. As DNA, the CDR3 is TGTGCCAGCAGTCCAGGTGGCCGGCAAGTTGGGGAGCTGTTTTTT.

In its sample, this clonotype was seen many times. The chain couples TRBV25-1 to TRBJ2-5, with D perhaps TRBD2 (6 bases). This CDR3 region has 13 residues. V gave up 7 bases and J gave up 7 bases, with 16 bases separating them. Germline V gene lookup returns CDR1 MGHDK and CDR2 SYGVNS. CDR3 in amino acids: CASTGHSGRTQYF. CDR3 DNA: TGTGCCAGCACCGGACATAGCGGTCGGACCCAGTACTTC.

The rearrangement joins TRBV24-1 to TRBJ2-5; D remains ambiguous. Trimming cost V 1 base and J 2 bases, with 7 bases left between them. The CDR3 loop spans 14 amino acids. From germline, CDR1 is KGHDR and CDR2 SFDVKD. CDR3 in amino acids: CATSDLGGQETQYF. In DNA, the CDR3 is TGTGCCACCAGTGATTTAGGCGGACAAGAGACCCAGTACTTC.

This clonotype was counted a few times. The chain has TRBV12-3 or TRBV12-4 and TRBJ2-7; D is possibly TRBD1 (6 bases). CDR3 length equals 17 residues. V was pared by 5 bases and J by 0 bases, with 20 bases between. The CDR3 protein is CASSLGVGDTYSYEQYF. CDR3 coding DNA: TGTGCCAGCAGTCTAGGGGTCGGGGACACTTACTCCTACGAGCAGTACTTC.

There are a few counts of this clonotype. The rearrangement joins TRBV5-5 to TRBJ2-7, with D uncertain. CDR1 SGHKS and CDR2 YYEKEE come from the germline V gene (reference sequence). The V and J ends lost 6 bases and 4 bases respectively, with 14 bases between them. The CDR3 totals 13 residues. The CDR3 sequence is CASIGTTDYEQYV. The DNA for the CDR3 is TGTGCCAGCATCGGAACGACGGATTACGAGCAGTACGTC.

The chain combines TRBV5-1 with TRBJ2-7; TRBD2 aligns across 9 bases. Germline CDR1 SGHRS, CDR2 YFSETQ. The CDR3 runs to 15 residues. The J segment lost 5 bases and the V segment lost 5 bases, leaving 11 bases of the junction unmatched. Here the CDR3 reads CASRSKAGGVDEQYF. Written as DNA, the CDR3 is TGCGCCAGCAGGTCGAAAGCGGGAGGTGTCGACGAGCAGTACTTC.